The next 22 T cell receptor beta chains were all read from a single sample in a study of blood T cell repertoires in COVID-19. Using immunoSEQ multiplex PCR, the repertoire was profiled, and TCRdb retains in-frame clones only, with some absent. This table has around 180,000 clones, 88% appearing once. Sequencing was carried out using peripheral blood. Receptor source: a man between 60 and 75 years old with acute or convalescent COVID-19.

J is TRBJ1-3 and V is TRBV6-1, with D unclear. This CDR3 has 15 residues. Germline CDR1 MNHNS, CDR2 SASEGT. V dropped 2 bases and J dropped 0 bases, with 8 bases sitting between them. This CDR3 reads CASSESQNSGNTIYF. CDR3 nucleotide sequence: TGTGCCAGCAGTGAATCACAGAACTCTGGAAACACCATATATTTT.

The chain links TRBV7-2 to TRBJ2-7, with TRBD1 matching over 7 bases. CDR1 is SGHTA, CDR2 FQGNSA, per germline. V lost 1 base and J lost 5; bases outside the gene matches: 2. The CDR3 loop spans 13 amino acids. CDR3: CASSLDQGDEQYF. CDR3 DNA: TGTGCCAGCAGCTTAGACCAGGGGGACGAGCAGTACTTC. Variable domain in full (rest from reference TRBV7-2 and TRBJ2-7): GAGVSQSPSNKVTEKGKDVELRCDPISGHTALYWYRQSLGQGLEFLIYFQGNSAPDKSGLPSDRFSAERTGGSVSTLTIQRTQQEDSAVYLCASSLDQGDEQYFGPGTRLTVT.

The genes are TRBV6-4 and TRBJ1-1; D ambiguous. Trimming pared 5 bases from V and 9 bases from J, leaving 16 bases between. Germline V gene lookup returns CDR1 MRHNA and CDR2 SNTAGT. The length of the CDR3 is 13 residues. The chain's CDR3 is CASSQGLGGQAFF. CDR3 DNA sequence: TGTGCCAGCAGTCAAGGACTCGGAGGTCAAGCTTTCTTT.

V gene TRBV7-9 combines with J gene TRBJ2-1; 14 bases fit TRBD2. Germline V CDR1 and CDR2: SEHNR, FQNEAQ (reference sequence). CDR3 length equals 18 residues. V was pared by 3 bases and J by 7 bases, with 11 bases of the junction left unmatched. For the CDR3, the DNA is TGTGCCAGCAGCTTGCCATACAGACTAGCGGGAGGGAGGAATGAGCAGTTCTTC. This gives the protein CASSLPYRLAGGRNEQFF.

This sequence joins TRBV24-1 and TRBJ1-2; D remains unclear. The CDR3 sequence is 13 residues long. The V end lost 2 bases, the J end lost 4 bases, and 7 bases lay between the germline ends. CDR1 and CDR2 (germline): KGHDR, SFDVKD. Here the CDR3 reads CATSDSGFYGYTF. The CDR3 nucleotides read TGTGCCACCAGTGATTCGGGATTCTATGGCTACACCTTC.

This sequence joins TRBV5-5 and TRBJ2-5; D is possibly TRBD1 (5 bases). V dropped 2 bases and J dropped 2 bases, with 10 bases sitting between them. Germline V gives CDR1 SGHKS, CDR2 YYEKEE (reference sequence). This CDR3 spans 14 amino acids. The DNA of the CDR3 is TGTGCCAGCAGCTTAAGACAGCCTCAAGAGACCCAGTACTTC. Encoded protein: CASSLRQPQETQYF.

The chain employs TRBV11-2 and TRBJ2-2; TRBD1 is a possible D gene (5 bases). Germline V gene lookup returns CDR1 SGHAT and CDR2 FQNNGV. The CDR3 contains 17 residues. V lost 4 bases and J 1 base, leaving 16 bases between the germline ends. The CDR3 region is CASSYDGASLNTGELFF. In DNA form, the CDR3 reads TGTGCCAGCAGCTACGATGGGGCCAGTCTGAACACCGGGGAGCTGTTTTTT.

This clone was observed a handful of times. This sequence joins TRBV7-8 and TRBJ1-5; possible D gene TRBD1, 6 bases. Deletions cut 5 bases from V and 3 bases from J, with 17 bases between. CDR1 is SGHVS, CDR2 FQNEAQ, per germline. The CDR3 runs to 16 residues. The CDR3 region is CASSPFAGAVNQPQHF. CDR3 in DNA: TGTGCCAGCAGCCCCTTCGCAGGGGCGGTCAATCAGCCCCAGCATTTT.

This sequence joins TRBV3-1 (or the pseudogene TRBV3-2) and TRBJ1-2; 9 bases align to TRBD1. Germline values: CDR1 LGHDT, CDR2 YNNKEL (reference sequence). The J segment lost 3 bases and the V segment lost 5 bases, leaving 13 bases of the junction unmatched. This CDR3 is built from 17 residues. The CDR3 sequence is CASSSLSGTGKYYGYTF. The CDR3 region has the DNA TGTGCCAGCAGCTCCTTATCCGGGACAGGGAAGTACTATGGCTACACCTTC.

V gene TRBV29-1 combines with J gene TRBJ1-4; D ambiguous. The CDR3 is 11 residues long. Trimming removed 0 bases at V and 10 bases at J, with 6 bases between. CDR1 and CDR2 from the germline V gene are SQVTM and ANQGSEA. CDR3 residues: CSVEDVGKLFF. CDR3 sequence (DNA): TGCAGCGTTGAAGATGTCGGAAAACTGTTTTTT.

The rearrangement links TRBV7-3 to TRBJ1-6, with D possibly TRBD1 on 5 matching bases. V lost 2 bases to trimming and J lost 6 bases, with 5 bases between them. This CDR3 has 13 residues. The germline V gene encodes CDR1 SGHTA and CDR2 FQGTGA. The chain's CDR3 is CASSLQGNSPLHF. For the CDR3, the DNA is TGTGCCAGCAGCTTACAGGGTAATTCACCCCTCCACTTT.

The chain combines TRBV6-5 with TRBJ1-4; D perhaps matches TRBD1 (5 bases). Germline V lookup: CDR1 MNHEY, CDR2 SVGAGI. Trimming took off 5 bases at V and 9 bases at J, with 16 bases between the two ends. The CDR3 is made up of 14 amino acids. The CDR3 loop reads CASSPRTLSQKLFF. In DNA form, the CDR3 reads TGTGCCAGCAGTCCCCGGACATTGTCGCAAAAACTGTTTTTT.

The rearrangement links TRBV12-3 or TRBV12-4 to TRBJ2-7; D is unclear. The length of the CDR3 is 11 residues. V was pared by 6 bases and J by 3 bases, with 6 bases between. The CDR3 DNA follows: TGTGCCAGCAGCCCCGGCTACGAGCAGTACTTC. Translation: CASSPGYEQYF.

The CDR3 sequence is CATSDPDRGIETQYF. The CDR3 coding sequence is TGTGCCACCAGTGATCCCGACAGGGGAATAGAGACCCAGTACTTC. The V and J genes are TRBV24-1 and TRBJ2-5; TRBD1 aligns across 8 bases. This CDR3 spans 15 amino acids. Germline CDR1 KGHDR, CDR2 SFDVKD. J gave up 4 bases and V 3 bases, and 6 bases lay outside the gene matches.

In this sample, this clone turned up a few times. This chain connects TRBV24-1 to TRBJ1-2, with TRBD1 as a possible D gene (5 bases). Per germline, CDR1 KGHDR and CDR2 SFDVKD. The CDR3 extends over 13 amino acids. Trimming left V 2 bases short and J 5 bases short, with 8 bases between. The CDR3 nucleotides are TGTGCCACCAGTGATTGGGCAGGGTATGGCTACACCTTC. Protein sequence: CATSDWAGYGYTF.

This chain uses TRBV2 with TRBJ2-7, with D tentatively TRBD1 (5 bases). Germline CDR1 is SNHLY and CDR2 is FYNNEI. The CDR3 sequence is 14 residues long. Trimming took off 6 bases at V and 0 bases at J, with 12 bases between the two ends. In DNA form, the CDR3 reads TGTGCCAGCAGCAGGGCCCTCGGCTCCTACGAGCAGTACTTC. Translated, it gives CASSRALGSYEQYF.

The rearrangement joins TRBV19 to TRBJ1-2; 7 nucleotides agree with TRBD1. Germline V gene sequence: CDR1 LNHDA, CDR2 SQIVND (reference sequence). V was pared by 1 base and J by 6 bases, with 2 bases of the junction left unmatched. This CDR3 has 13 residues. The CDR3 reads CASSIVTGDGYTF. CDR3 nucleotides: TGTGCCAGTAGTATAGTCACAGGGGATGGCTACACCTTC.

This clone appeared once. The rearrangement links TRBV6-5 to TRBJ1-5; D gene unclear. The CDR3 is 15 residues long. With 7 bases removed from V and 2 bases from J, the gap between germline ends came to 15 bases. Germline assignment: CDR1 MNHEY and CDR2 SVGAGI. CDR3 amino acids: CASNSPDRGNQPQHF. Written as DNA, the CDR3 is TGTGCCAGCAATTCACCAGATCGGGGCAATCAGCCCCAGCATTTT.

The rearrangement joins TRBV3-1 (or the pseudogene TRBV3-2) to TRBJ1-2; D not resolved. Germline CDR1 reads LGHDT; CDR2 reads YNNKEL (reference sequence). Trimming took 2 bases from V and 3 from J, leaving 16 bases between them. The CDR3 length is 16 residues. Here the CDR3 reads CASSQSSAGKYYGYTF. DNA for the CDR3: TGTGCCAGCAGCCAAAGTAGTGCGGGGAAGTACTATGGCTACACCTTC.

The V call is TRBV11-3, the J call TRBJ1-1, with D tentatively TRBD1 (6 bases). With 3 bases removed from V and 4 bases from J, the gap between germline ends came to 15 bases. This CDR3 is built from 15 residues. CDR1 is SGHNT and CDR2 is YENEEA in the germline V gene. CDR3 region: CASSLQGPGGTEAFF. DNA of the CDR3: TGTGCCAGCAGCTTGCAGGGGCCCGGTGGCACTGAAGCTTTCTTT.

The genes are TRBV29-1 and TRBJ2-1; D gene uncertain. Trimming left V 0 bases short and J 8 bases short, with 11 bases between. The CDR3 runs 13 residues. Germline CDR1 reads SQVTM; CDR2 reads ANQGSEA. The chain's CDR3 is CSVEELSGDEQFF. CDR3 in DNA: TGCAGCGTTGAAGAACTTTCTGGAGATGAGCAGTTCTTC.

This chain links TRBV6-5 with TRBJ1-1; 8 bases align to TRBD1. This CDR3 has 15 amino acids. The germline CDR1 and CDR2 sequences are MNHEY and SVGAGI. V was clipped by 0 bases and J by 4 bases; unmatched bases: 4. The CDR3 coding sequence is TGTGCCAGCAGTTACTCGGACAGGGAGCGCACTGAAGCTTTCTTT. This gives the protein CASSYSDRERTEAFF.